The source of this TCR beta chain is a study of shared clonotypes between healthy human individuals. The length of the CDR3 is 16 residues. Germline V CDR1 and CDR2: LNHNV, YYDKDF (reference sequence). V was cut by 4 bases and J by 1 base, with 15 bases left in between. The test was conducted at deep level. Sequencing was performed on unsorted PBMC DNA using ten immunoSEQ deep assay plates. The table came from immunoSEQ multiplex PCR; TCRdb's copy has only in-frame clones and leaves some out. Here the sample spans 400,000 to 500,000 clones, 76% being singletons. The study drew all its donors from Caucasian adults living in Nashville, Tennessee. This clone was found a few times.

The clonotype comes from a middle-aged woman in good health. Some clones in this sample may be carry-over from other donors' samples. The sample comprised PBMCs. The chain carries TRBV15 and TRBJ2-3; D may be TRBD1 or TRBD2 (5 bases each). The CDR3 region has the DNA TGTGCCACCAGCACGGGGCTAGCCTATCGCACAGATACGCAGTATTTT. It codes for CATSTGLAYRTDTQYF.